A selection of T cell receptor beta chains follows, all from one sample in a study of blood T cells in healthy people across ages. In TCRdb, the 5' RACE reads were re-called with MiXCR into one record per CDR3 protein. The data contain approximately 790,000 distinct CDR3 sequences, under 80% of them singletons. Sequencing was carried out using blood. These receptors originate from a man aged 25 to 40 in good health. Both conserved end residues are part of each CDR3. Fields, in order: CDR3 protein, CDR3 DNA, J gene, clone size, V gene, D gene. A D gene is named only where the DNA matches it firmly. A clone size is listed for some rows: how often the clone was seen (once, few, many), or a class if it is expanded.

cdr3_aa: CASSKSVKGPAQHF; cdr3_nt: TGTGCCAGCAGCAAGTCAGTAAAGGGCCCGGCCCAGCATTTT; j_call: TRBJ1-5; clone_size: .; v_call: TRBV9; d_call: .
cdr3_aa: CASSLARLAGGWNEQFF; cdr3_nt: TGTGCCAGCAGTTTAGCGAGGTTAGCGGGGGGGTGGAATGAGCAGTTCTTC; j_call: TRBJ2-1; clone_size: .; v_call: TRBV12-3/TRBV12-4; d_call: TRBD2
cdr3_aa: CASSQDFLGVRETQYF; cdr3_nt: TGCGCCAGCAGCCAAGATTTCCTGGGGGTGCGGGAGACCCAGTACTTC; j_call: TRBJ2-5; clone_size: .; v_call: TRBV4-3; d_call: .
cdr3_aa: CSSRDGSYNEQFF; cdr3_nt: TGCAGCTCCCGGGACGGCTCCTACAATGAGCAGTTCTTC; j_call: TRBJ2-1; clone_size: few; v_call: TRBV29-1; d_call: .
cdr3_aa: CASTSGRDRRDAQYF; cdr3_nt: TGTGCCAGCACCTCAGGCCGGGACAGGAGAGATGCTCAGTACTTC; j_call: TRBJ2-4; clone_size: .; v_call: TRBV7-2; d_call: TRBD1
cdr3_aa: CSATTWSNQPQHF; cdr3_nt: TGCAGTGCCACGACTTGGAGCAATCAGCCCCAGCATTTT; j_call: TRBJ1-5; clone_size: .; v_call: TRBV20-1; d_call: .
cdr3_aa: CASSQEVRAGGNSPLHF; cdr3_nt: TGCGCCAGCAGCCAAGAGGTTAGGGCAGGGGGCAATTCACCCCTCCACTTT; j_call: TRBJ1-6; clone_size: .; v_call: TRBV4-3; d_call: TRBD1
cdr3_aa: CAISGGDGQYF; cdr3_nt: TGTGCCATCAGTGGGGGGGACGGGCAGTACTTC; j_call: TRBJ2-5; clone_size: once; v_call: TRBV10-3; d_call: .
cdr3_aa: CAWRAQGRNEQFF; cdr3_nt: TGTGCCTGGAGGGCGCAGGGGCGCAATGAGCAGTTCTTC; j_call: TRBJ2-1; clone_size: .; v_call: TRBV30; d_call: .
cdr3_aa: CASSTTDGVAYEQYF; cdr3_nt: TGTGCCAGCAGTACTACGGACGGGGTTGCCTACGAGCAGTACTTC; j_call: TRBJ2-7; clone_size: .; v_call: TRBV28; d_call: .
cdr3_aa: CSATQGGAYGYTF; cdr3_nt: TGCAGTGCTACGCAGGGGGGCGCTTATGGCTACACCTTC; j_call: TRBJ1-2; clone_size: few; v_call: TRBV20-1; d_call: TRBD1
cdr3_aa: CASSRSACSNQPQHF; cdr3_nt: TGTGCCAGCAGCAGATCAGCCTGTAGCAATCAGCCCCAGCATTTT; j_call: TRBJ1-5; clone_size: .; v_call: TRBV21-1; d_call: .
cdr3_aa: CSVERLTSGLRTDTQYF; cdr3_nt: TGCAGCGTTGAACGGTTAACTAGCGGATTACGCACAGATACGCAGTATTTT; j_call: TRBJ2-3; clone_size: few; v_call: TRBV29-1; d_call: TRBD2
cdr3_aa: CASSSIWDNQPQHF; cdr3_nt: TGTGCCAGCAGTAGTATCTGGGACAATCAGCCCCAGCATTTT; j_call: TRBJ1-5; clone_size: .; v_call: TRBV28; d_call: .
cdr3_aa: CASSRGQRNQPQHF; cdr3_nt: TGTGCCAGCAGCAGGGGGCAACGCAATCAGCCCCAGCATTTT; j_call: TRBJ1-5; clone_size: .; v_call: TRBV2; d_call: TRBD1
cdr3_aa: CASSATSGWLGELFF; cdr3_nt: TGTGCCAGCAGTGCTACCTCGGGTTGGCTCGGGGAGCTGTTTTTT; j_call: TRBJ2-2; clone_size: .; v_call: TRBV6-1; d_call: .
cdr3_aa: CATSDGLSWPGETQYF; cdr3_nt: TGTGCCACCAGTGATGGGTTATCCTGGCCTGGAGAGACCCAGTACTTC; j_call: TRBJ2-5; clone_size: .; v_call: TRBV24-1; d_call: .
cdr3_aa: CASSSGGASSYEQYF; cdr3_nt: TGTGCCAGCAGCAGCGGGGGGGCTTCCTCCTACGAGCAGTACTTC; j_call: TRBJ2-7; clone_size: few; v_call: TRBV7-3; d_call: TRBD2
cdr3_aa: CASRNEGDRNEKLFF; cdr3_nt: TGTGCCAGCAGAAACGAGGGGGACCGCAATGAAAAACTGTTTTTT; j_call: TRBJ1-4; clone_size: .; v_call: TRBV28; d_call: .
cdr3_aa: CSVPRGGTRRTGGSLGYTF; cdr3_nt: TGCAGCGTTCCCCGGGGCGGAACGAGACGGACAGGAGGATCCTTGGGCTACACCTTC; j_call: TRBJ1-2; clone_size: .; v_call: TRBV29-1; d_call: TRBD1
cdr3_aa: CSARGPAGKRTQYF; cdr3_nt: TGCAGTGCTAGGGGGCCAGCGGGTAAAAGGACCCAGTACTTC; j_call: TRBJ2-5; clone_size: few; v_call: TRBV20-1; d_call: .
cdr3_aa: CATTDGAGEQFF; cdr3_nt: TGTGCCACCACCGATGGGGCGGGTGAGCAGTTCTTC; j_call: TRBJ2-1; clone_size: .; v_call: TRBV24-1; d_call: .
cdr3_aa: CASTLNVVNEKLFF; cdr3_nt: TGTGCCAGCACCCTGAATGTGGTTAATGAAAAACTGTTTTTT; j_call: TRBJ1-4; clone_size: .; v_call: TRBV2; d_call: .
cdr3_aa: CASSFGTTQQTQYF; cdr3_nt: TGTGCCAGCAGCTTTGGGACCACCCAGCAGACCCAGTACTTC; j_call: TRBJ2-5; clone_size: .; v_call: TRBV5-6; d_call: .
cdr3_aa: CASSSAGLGTSGGIYEQYF; cdr3_nt: TGTGCCAGCAGCTCGGCCGGGCTCGGGACTAGCGGGGGAATCTACGAGCAGTACTTC; j_call: TRBJ2-7; clone_size: once; v_call: TRBV27; d_call: TRBD2
cdr3_aa: CASSTHSFANYGYTF; cdr3_nt: TGTGCCAGCAGTACTCACAGCTTTGCTAACTATGGCTACACCTTC; j_call: TRBJ1-2; clone_size: .; v_call: TRBV27; d_call: .
cdr3_aa: CASSGAFTDTQYF; cdr3_nt: TGCGCCAGCAGCGGGGCCTTCACAGATACGCAGTATTTT; j_call: TRBJ2-3; clone_size: .; v_call: TRBV5-1; d_call: .
cdr3_aa: CASSGGQALGTDTQYF; cdr3_nt: TGTGCCAGCAGCGGGGGACAGGCCCTCGGCACAGATACGCAGTATTTT; j_call: TRBJ2-3; clone_size: .; v_call: TRBV9; d_call: TRBD1
cdr3_aa: CASSPQAGGTDTQYF; cdr3_nt: TGTGCCAGCAGCCCTCAAGCGGGGGGAACAGATACGCAGTATTTT; j_call: TRBJ2-3; clone_size: few; v_call: TRBV7-3; d_call: TRBD2
cdr3_aa: CASSFRDEETGANVLTF; cdr3_nt: TGTGCCAGCAGCTTCCGAGACGAGGAGACTGGGGCCAACGTCCTGACTTTC; j_call: TRBJ2-6; clone_size: .; v_call: TRBV11-2; d_call: .
cdr3_aa: CASSQAQAGVSDTQYF; cdr3_nt: TGCGCCAGCAGCCAAGCGCAAGCGGGGGTTTCTGATACGCAGTATTTT; j_call: TRBJ2-3; clone_size: .; v_call: TRBV4-3; d_call: TRBD2
cdr3_aa: CASSQDGGLEETQYF; cdr3_nt: TGTGCCAGCAGCCAAGACGGGGGACTAGAGGAGACCCAGTACTTC; j_call: TRBJ2-5; clone_size: .; v_call: TRBV3-1; d_call: TRBD2
cdr3_aa: CASSQGTLHQPQHF; cdr3_nt: TGTGCCAGCAGCCAAGGGACTCTTCATCAGCCCCAGCATTTT; j_call: TRBJ1-5; clone_size: once; v_call: TRBV3-1; d_call: .
cdr3_aa: CASSPPERRTDTQYF; cdr3_nt: TGTGCCAGCAGTCCTCCGGAGCGGCGCACAGATACGCAGTATTTT; j_call: TRBJ2-3; clone_size: .; v_call: TRBV6-6; d_call: .
cdr3_aa: CASSSPRERLAGGPRSYNEQFF; cdr3_nt: TGTGCCAGCAGCTCGCCACGGGAACGACTAGCGGGGGGGCCTAGGTCCTACAATGAGCAGTTCTTC; j_call: TRBJ2-1; clone_size: .; v_call: TRBV7-8; d_call: TRBD2
cdr3_aa: CASSRRREQYF; cdr3_nt: TGTGCCAGCAGTCGACGGCGCGAGCAGTACTTC; j_call: TRBJ2-7; clone_size: .; v_call: TRBV6-2/TRBV6-3; d_call: .
cdr3_aa: CASSEGSGGTYEQYF; cdr3_nt: TGTGCCAGCAGTGAAGGAAGCGGGGGGACCTACGAGCAGTACTTC; j_call: TRBJ2-7; clone_size: .; v_call: TRBV6-1; d_call: TRBD2
cdr3_aa: CASSHRDNPQETQYF; cdr3_nt: TGTGCCAGCAGCCACCGGGACAATCCTCAAGAGACCCAGTACTTC; j_call: TRBJ2-5; clone_size: .; v_call: TRBV28; d_call: .
cdr3_aa: CASSRRGKAFNEKLFF; cdr3_nt: TGTGCCAGCAGCCGGCGGGGGAAGGCTTTTAATGAAAAACTGTTTTTT; j_call: TRBJ1-4; clone_size: .; v_call: TRBV7-8; d_call: .
cdr3_aa: CSAGATSEYNEQFF; cdr3_nt: TGCAGTGCCGGGGCGACTTCCGAATACAATGAGCAGTTCTTC; j_call: TRBJ2-1; clone_size: .; v_call: TRBV20-1; d_call: .
cdr3_aa: CATSLPGRTPYNSPLHF; cdr3_nt: TGTGCCACCAGTCTACCGGGACGGACGCCCTATAATTCACCCCTCCACTTT; j_call: TRBJ1-6; clone_size: few; v_call: TRBV24-1; d_call: .
cdr3_aa: CSAPGPDLSYEQYF; cdr3_nt: TGCAGTGCCCCAGGACCGGACCTCTCCTACGAGCAGTACTTC; j_call: TRBJ2-7; clone_size: few; v_call: TRBV20-1; d_call: .
cdr3_aa: CASSVAVGAVSYEQYF; cdr3_nt: TGTGCCAGCAGCGTAGCTGTGGGGGCCGTCTCCTACGAGCAGTACTTC; j_call: TRBJ2-7; clone_size: .; v_call: TRBV9; d_call: .
cdr3_aa: CSASIAWTGPSNEQFF; cdr3_nt: TGCAGTGCTAGTATAGCTTGGACAGGGCCCTCCAATGAGCAGTTCTTC; j_call: TRBJ2-1; clone_size: .; v_call: TRBV20-1; d_call: TRBD1
cdr3_aa: CSTRDSGLARGSNEQFF; cdr3_nt: TGCAGTACTAGAGATTCCGGACTAGCGAGGGGGTCGAATGAGCAGTTCTTC; j_call: TRBJ2-1; clone_size: .; v_call: TRBV20-1; d_call: TRBD2
cdr3_aa: CASSLRVLPGGPDTQYF; cdr3_nt: TGTGCCAGCAGTTTACGAGTTCTCCCGGGGGGCCCAGATACGCAGTATTTT; j_call: TRBJ2-3; clone_size: few; v_call: TRBV12-3/TRBV12-4; d_call: .
cdr3_aa: CASSPRGNNYEQYF; cdr3_nt: TGCGCCAGCAGCCCCCGGGGAAACAACTACGAGCAGTACTTC; j_call: TRBJ2-7; clone_size: .; v_call: TRBV4-3; d_call: .
cdr3_aa: CASTGLPPRTQYF; cdr3_nt: TGTGCCAGCACGGGACTCCCACCTCGAACGCAGTATTTT; j_call: TRBJ2-3; clone_size: .; v_call: TRBV11-2; d_call: .
cdr3_aa: CSASVSGGPSYEQYF; cdr3_nt: TGCAGTGCTAGTGTAAGCGGGGGGCCGTCCTACGAGCAGTACTTC; j_call: TRBJ2-7; clone_size: once; v_call: TRBV20-1; d_call: TRBD2